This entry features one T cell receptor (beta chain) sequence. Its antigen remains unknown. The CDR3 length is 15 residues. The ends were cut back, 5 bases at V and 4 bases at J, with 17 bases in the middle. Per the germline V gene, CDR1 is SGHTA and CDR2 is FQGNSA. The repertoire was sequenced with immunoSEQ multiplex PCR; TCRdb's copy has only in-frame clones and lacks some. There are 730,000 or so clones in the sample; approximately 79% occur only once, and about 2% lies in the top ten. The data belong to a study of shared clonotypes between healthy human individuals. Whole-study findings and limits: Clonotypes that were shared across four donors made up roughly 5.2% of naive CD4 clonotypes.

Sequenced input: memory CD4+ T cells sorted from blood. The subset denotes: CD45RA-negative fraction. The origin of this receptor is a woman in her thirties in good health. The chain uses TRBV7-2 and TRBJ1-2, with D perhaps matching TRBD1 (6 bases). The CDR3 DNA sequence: TGTGCCAGCAGCACAGCGACAGGAGGGTTCTATGGCTACACCTTC. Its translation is CASSTATGGFYGYTF.